Each of the 28 T cell receptor beta chains below was sequenced from the same sample in a study of shared clonotypes between healthy human individuals. Using immunoSEQ multiplex PCR, the repertoire was profiled, and TCRdb retains in-frame clones only, with some absent. Here the sample spans millions of clones, approximately 93% being singletons. The sequenced material came from naive CD4+ T cells from PBMCs. Regarding subset: CD45RA+ positively selected. Every receptor here comes from a man between 18 and 35 years old in good health. Some clones in this sample may be carry-over from other donors' samples.

The chain combines TRBV30 with TRBJ2-2; D possibly corresponds to TRBD1 (8 bases). Trimming cost V 2 bases and J 6 bases, with 22 bases left between them. The germline CDR1 and CDR2 sequences are GTSNPN and SVGIG (reference sequence). CDR3 size: 17 residues. The CDR3 bases are TGTGCCTGGAGTAAGGACAGGGTCCCCCGGGGGGCCGGGGAGCTGTTTTTT. Its translation is CAWSKDRVPRGAGELFF.

The CDR3 sequence: CASSPPGDGRETQYF. The CDR3 DNA sequence: TGTGCCAGCAGCCCACCAGGGGACGGCCGAGAGACCCAGTACTTC. V usage is TRBV5-4 and J usage is TRBJ2-5; D might be TRBD1 (6 bases). Germline loops: CDR1 SGHNT, CDR2 YYREEE (reference sequence). This CDR3 has 15 residues. Trimming took 4 bases from V and 4 from J, leaving 17 bases between them.

V gene TRBV9 combines with J gene TRBJ2-1, with 9 bases identical to TRBD2. In germline, CDR1 is SGDLS, CDR2 YYNGEE. With V trimmed by 4 bases and J by 7 bases, 9 bases remained unmatched. This CDR3 has 15 residues. The CDR3 spells CASSPGTSWMNEQFF. The CDR3 DNA is TGTGCCAGCAGCCCCGGGACTAGCTGGATGAATGAGCAGTTCTTC.

The chain carries TRBV30 and TRBJ2-3, with 13 bases lining up with TRBD2. The CDR3 covers 15 residues. Germline V CDR1 and CDR2: GTSNPN, SVGIG (reference sequence). V shed 1 base, J shed 9 bases, and the junction held 7 bases outside the gene matches. CDR3 in DNA: TGTGCCTGGAGTGCTTCCGGGACTAGCGGGATCACGCAGTATTTT. Protein sequence: CAWSASGTSGITQYF.

The chain carries TRBV28 and TRBJ2-1; 15 bases are a match to TRBD2. J was trimmed by 5 bases and V by 4 bases; bases with no gene match: 6. CDR3 length equals 17 residues. Germline assignment: CDR1 MDHEN and CDR2 SYDVKM. The CDR3 sequence: CASSSQGLAGGHNEQFF. The CDR3 DNA reads as TGTGCCAGCAGTTCCCAGGGACTAGCGGGAGGACACAATGAGCAGTTCTTC.

This chain uses TRBV12-5 with TRBJ2-2; no clear D gene. From germline, CDR1 is LGHNT and CDR2 FRNRAP. The V gene lost 3 bases and the J gene lost 0 bases, with 5 bases spanning the gap. This CDR3 region has 14 residues. The CDR3 DNA sequence: TGTGCTAGTGGTTTAAGCCCGAACACCGGGGAGCTGTTTTTT. This translates into CASGLSPNTGELFF.

The gene calls are TRBV11-2 and TRBJ1-1; D is perhaps TRBD1 (5 bases). There are 16 residues in the CDR3. The germline V gene has CDR1 SGHAT and CDR2 FQNNGV. V gave up 5 bases and J gave up 5 bases, with 21 bases separating them. Here the CDR3 DNA reads TGTGCCAGCAGCCCCTTTTTGAAGGGGCCGAGTACTGAAGCTTTCTTT. It encodes CASSPFLKGPSTEAFF.

Comments on this clone: Other nucleotide sequences from this sample produce the same CDR3. V usage is TRBV5-6 and J usage is TRBJ1-5; D not resolved. This CDR3 is built from 13 residues. V gave up 0 bases and J gave up 5 bases, with 6 bases separating them. CDR1 is SGHDT and CDR2 is YYEEEE in the germline V gene. Here the CDR3 reads CASSLGPDQPQHF. CDR3 DNA sequence: TGTGCCAGCAGCTTGGGGCCAGATCAGCCCCAGCATTTT.

The chain couples TRBV28 to TRBJ1-5; D uncertain. This CDR3 has 16 amino acids. The V and J ends lost 4 bases and 0 bases respectively, with 13 bases between them. Looked up from germline, CDR1 is MDHEN and CDR2 is SYDVKM. The DNA for the CDR3 is TGTGCCAGCAGTTCCCCGTCCCCCGGTAGCAATCAGCCCCAGCATTTT. Residues: CASSSPSPGSNQPQHF.

This chain uses TRBV6-1 with TRBJ1-1, with no clear D. V was trimmed by 2 bases and J by 1 base, leaving 8 bases between them. This CDR3 contains 14 residues. Germline V gives CDR1 MNHNS, CDR2 SASEGT. CDR3 in amino acids: CASSEQVENTEAFF. As DNA, the CDR3 is TGTGCCAGCAGTGAACAGGTAGAGAACACTGAAGCTTTCTTT.

CDR3 loop: CASSHPDRGRGEQFF. CDR3 in DNA: TGTGCCAGCTCACACCCGGACAGGGGAAGGGGTGAGCAGTTCTTC. V gene TRBV18 combines with J gene TRBJ2-1; 9 bases align to TRBD1. The V segment lost 4 bases and the J segment 9 bases; nucleotides outside the gene matches: 10. CDR3 size: 15 residues. The germline V gene encodes CDR1 KGHSH and CDR2 LQKENI.

A remark on this clone: The same CDR3 can be traced to other DNA sequences in this sample. V is TRBV27 and J is TRBJ1-2, with 12 bases fitting TRBD1. CDR1 is MNHEY and CDR2 is SMNVEV in the germline V gene (reference sequence). The junction had 5 bases not matched to a gene; V was cut back by 5 bases and J by 4 bases. The CDR3 has 15 residues. Here the CDR3 DNA reads TGTGCCAGCAGTAGTCCGGGACAGGGGGCCTATGGCTACACCTTC. Translating gives CASSSPGQGAYGYTF.

The chain links TRBV7-9 to TRBJ1-3; D gene unclear. This CDR3 is 18 amino acids long. V lost 1 base and J lost 0, with 16 bases in between. The germline gives CDR1 SEHNR, CDR2 FQNEAQ (reference sequence). The CDR3 loop is CASSLVAGNFYSGNTIYF. DNA of the CDR3: TGTGCCAGCAGCTTAGTGGCCGGCAACTTCTACTCTGGAAACACCATATATTTT.

The CDR3 loop reads CASSFQNRAPGNTIYF. The CDR3 region has the DNA TGTGCCAGCAGCTTTCAAAACAGAGCCCCTGGAAACACCATATATTTT. The chain is built from TRBV5-4 and TRBJ1-3, with unresolved D. V was cut by 2 bases and J by 2 bases, with 14 bases left in between. CDR1 SGHNT and CDR2 YYREEE come from the germline V gene (reference sequence). This CDR3 is built from 16 residues.

The rearrangement joins TRBV19 to TRBJ2-1; D is uncertain. This CDR3 is built from 14 residues. Between the trimmed V and J ends, which lost 7 bases and 0 bases, there was a span of 10 bases. Germline CDR1 is LNHDA and CDR2 is SQIVND (reference sequence). As DNA, the CDR3 is TGTGCCAGTAAGGCCGATAGCTCCTACAATGAGCAGTTCTTC. Amino acid sequence: CASKADSSYNEQFF.

The rearrangement uses TRBV4-3 and TRBJ1-5, with D tentatively TRBD1 (5 bases). Germline V gives CDR1 LGHNA, CDR2 YSLEER. The CDR3 extends over 18 amino acids. Trimming took off 0 bases at V and 3 bases at J, with 18 bases between the two ends. CDR3 loop: CASSQDLDLGVFNQPQHF. The CDR3 DNA reads TGCGCCAGCAGCCAAGATCTGGACCTAGGGGTTTTCAATCAGCCCCAGCATTTT.

V gene TRBV5-4 combines with J gene TRBJ2-2; no definite D call. Trimming removed 6 bases from V and 1 base from J, with 7 bases in between. Germline CDR1 and CDR2: SGHNT and YYREEE (reference sequence). The CDR3 runs to 13 residues. CDR3 region: CASNPKNTGELFF. CDR3 sequence (DNA): TGTGCCAGCAACCCTAAGAACACCGGGGAGCTGTTTTTT.

This clone was seen only once. This chain links TRBV5-1 with TRBJ2-7; perhaps TRBD2 as D (5 bases). Germline assignment: CDR1 SGHRS and CDR2 YFSETQ. CDR3 size: 14 residues. V was cut by 4 bases and J by 1 base, with 12 bases left in between. CDR3 sequence: CASSVRAESYEQYF. The CDR3, as DNA: TGCGCCAGCAGCGTGAGAGCGGAATCCTACGAGCAGTACTTC.

The chain recombines TRBV29-1 with TRBJ2-5, with D possibly being TRBD1 (6 bases). The length of the CDR3 is 13 residues. From germline, CDR1 is SQVTM and CDR2 ANQGSEA. V dropped 6 bases and J dropped 5 bases, with 16 bases sitting between them. CDR3 sequence: CSVVQGPLETQYF. The DNA for the CDR3 is TGCAGCGTGGTACAGGGACCCCTGGAGACCCAGTACTTC.

A single count supports this clone. The chain employs TRBV7-2 and TRBJ1-2, with TRBD1 matching 9 bases. The CDR3 is 15 residues long. Germline V gene sequence: CDR1 SGHTA, CDR2 FQGNSA. The trim removed 5 bases at V and 6 bases at J, leaving 10 bases unmatched. The CDR3 loop reads CASSRSKGQGDGYTF. CDR3 nucleotides: TGTGCCAGCAGCCGAAGCAAGGGACAGGGAGATGGCTACACCTTC.

In this sample, this clone turned up a few times. The rearrangement links TRBV18 to TRBJ1-1, with 7 bases lining up with TRBD1. With 3 bases clipped from V and 7 bases from J, the junction kept 5 bases outside the gene matches. Germline lookup yields CDR1 KGHSH and CDR2 LQKENI. This CDR3 comprises 13 residues. The CDR3 nucleotides read TGTGCCAGCTCACCGCTACAGGGGAATGAAGCTTTCTTT. Protein: CASSPLQGNEAFF.

The chain carries TRBV28 and TRBJ2-7, with 10 bases identical to TRBD1. The ends lost 7 bases at V and 5 bases at J; junction bases unmatched: 11. Germline V lookup: CDR1 MDHEN, CDR2 SYDVKM. The CDR3 covers 15 residues. The CDR3 region is CASTPGDRGPHEQYF. CDR3 in DNA: TGTGCCAGCACCCCAGGGGACAGGGGTCCCCACGAGCAGTACTTC. Combining the CDR3 with reference TRBV28 and TRBJ2-7 gives the whole variable domain DVKVTQSSRYLVKRTGEKVFLECVQDMDHENMFWYRQDPGLGLRLIYFSYDVKMKEKGDIPEGYSVSREKKERFSLILESASTNQTSMYLCASTPGDRGPHEQYFGPGTRLTVT.

The chain couples TRBV13 to TRBJ2-5; D is perhaps TRBD1 (5 bases). The germline V gene encodes CDR1 PRHDT and CDR2 FYEKMQ (reference sequence). The CDR3 covers 14 residues. V dropped 3 bases and J dropped 2 bases, with 10 bases sitting between them. CDR3 in DNA: TGTGCCAGCAGCTTTTTGGGGCTTCAAGAGACCCAGTACTTC. Protein sequence: CASSFLGLQETQYF.

This chain joins TRBV5-1 and TRBJ1-5; TRBD1 is a possible D gene (6 bases). Germline-derived CDR1 and CDR2 are SGHRS and YFSETQ. The CDR3 spans 14 residues. V was clipped by 2 bases and J by 3 bases, with 9 bases between them. The CDR3 protein is CASSLTGTNQPQHF. The CDR3 bases are TGCGCCAGCAGCTTAACAGGGACCAATCAGCCCCAGCATTTT.

The chain joins TRBV7-2 to TRBJ2-1, with D possibly being TRBD2 (6 bases). The V gene lost 1 base and the J gene lost 8 bases, with 15 bases spanning the gap. Germline assignment: CDR1 SGHTA and CDR2 FQGNSA. The CDR3 contains 15 residues. The CDR3 region has the DNA TGTGCCAGCAGCTTAGACCGACTAGGAGGCGATGAGCAGTTCTTC. Translation gives CASSLDRLGGDEQFF. Drawing the rest from reference TRBV7-2 and TRBJ2-1, the complete variable domain is GAGVSQSPSNKVTEKGKDVELRCDPISGHTALYWYRQSLGQGLEFLIYFQGNSAPDKSGLPSDRFSAERTGGSVSTLTIQRTQQEDSAVYLCASSLDRLGGDEQFFGPGTRLTVL.

J is TRBJ2-5 and V is TRBV5-4; D is perhaps TRBD2 (6 bases). V dropped 1 base and J dropped 2 bases, with 12 bases sitting between them. This CDR3 has 15 amino acids. Germline V gene lookup returns CDR1 SGHNT and CDR2 YYREEE (reference sequence). The CDR3 is CASSLRTNHQETQYF. The CDR3 DNA reads as TGTGCCAGCAGCTTGCGGACTAATCATCAAGAGACCCAGTACTTC.

The rearrangement joins TRBV7-9 to TRBJ2-5; 9 bases map to TRBD1. CDR3 size: 15 residues. CDR1 and CDR2 from the germline V gene are SEHNR and FQNEAQ (reference sequence). V lost 5 bases to trimming and J lost 5 bases; unmatched junction nucleotides: 9. CDR3 protein: CASSIRQGGRETQYF. CDR3 nucleotides: TGTGCCAGCAGCATCAGACAGGGGGGCCGGGAGACCCAGTACTTC.

J is TRBJ2-6 and V is TRBV30; D possibly matches TRBD1 or TRBD2 (5 bases each). Germline V gives CDR1 GTSNPN, CDR2 SVGIG (reference sequence). The length of the CDR3 is 17 residues. V lost 1 base and J 2 bases, leaving 15 bases between the germline ends. CDR3 loop: CAWSASGTRAGANVLTF. CDR3 in DNA: TGTGCCTGGAGTGCATCCGGGACCCGGGCTGGGGCCAACGTCCTGACTTTC.